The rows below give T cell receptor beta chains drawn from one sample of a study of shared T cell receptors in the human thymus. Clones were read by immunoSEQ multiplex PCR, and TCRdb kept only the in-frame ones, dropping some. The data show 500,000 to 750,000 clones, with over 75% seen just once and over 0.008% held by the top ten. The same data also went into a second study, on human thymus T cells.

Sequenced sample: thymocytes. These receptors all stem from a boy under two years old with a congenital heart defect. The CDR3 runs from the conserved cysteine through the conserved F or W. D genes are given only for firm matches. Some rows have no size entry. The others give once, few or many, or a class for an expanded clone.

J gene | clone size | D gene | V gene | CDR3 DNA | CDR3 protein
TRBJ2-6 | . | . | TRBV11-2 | TGTGCCAGCAGCTTAGTAGCCCCGAGAAGCTCTGGGGCCAACGTCCTGACTTTC | CASSLVAPRSSGANVLTF
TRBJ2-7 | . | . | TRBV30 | TGTGCCGGAGTCGTGTCGTCTTCCTACGAGCAGTACTTC | CAGVVSSSYEQYF
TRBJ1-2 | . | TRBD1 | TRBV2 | TGTGCCAGCAGCCCCGGGCCAGGGGGGTATGGCTACACCTTC | CASSPGPGGYGYTF
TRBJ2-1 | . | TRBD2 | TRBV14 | TGTGCCAGCAGCCAAGAAGACGGGGCGGGGGACAATGAGCAGTTCTTC | CASSQEDGAGDNEQFF
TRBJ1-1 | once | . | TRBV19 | TGTGCCAGTACCAGAAGGGACACTTACACTGAAGCTTTCTTT | CASTRRDTYTEAFF
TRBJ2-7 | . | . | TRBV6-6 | TGTGCCAGCAGTTACGCACAGGGATCCTACGAGCAGTACTTC | CASSYAQGSYEQYF
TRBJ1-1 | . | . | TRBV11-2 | TGTGCCAGCAGCTTAGCCGGGGGGGGCTACGTCCCTGAAGCTTTCTTT | CASSLAGGGYVPEAFF
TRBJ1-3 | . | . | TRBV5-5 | TGTGCCAGCAGTTCCGCGGGGGAGATGTCTGGAAACACCATATATTTT | CASSSAGEMSGNTIYF
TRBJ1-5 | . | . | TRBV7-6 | TGTGCCAGCAGCCCAGGGGTCCAGAATCAGCCCCAGCATTTT | CASSPGVQNQPQHF
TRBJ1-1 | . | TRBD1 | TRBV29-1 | TGCAGCGCGTCCTGGGGACAGGGGAGACCTGAAGCTTTCTTT | CSASWGQGRPEAFF
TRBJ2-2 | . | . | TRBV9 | TGTGCCAGCAGCGTAGGGGTAGCAGCCGGGGAGCTGTTTTTT | CASSVGVAAGELFF
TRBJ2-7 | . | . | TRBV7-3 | TGTGCCAGCAGCTTAATGGGTTTTTGGGCCGGCACCTCCTACGAGCAGTACTTC | CASSLMGFWAGTSYEQYF
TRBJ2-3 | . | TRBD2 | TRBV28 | TGTGCCAGCAGTTTAAGGACTAGCGGGGCCCGAGATACGCAGTATTTT | CASSLRTSGARDTQYF
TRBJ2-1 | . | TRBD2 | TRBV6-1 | TGTGCCAGCAGTGAAGCGGCGAGCGGGAGGGCCGAGATTTGCTACAATGAGCAGTTCTTC | CASSEAASGRAEICYNEQFF
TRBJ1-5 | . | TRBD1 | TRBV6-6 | TGTGCCAGCAGCAGGGACAGTCGCAATCAGCCCCAGCATTTT | CASSRDSRNQPQHF
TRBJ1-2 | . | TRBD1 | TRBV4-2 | TGTGCCAGCAGCCAAGATCTACCAGGGGGAGGCTATGGCTACACCTTC | CASSQDLPGGGYGYTF
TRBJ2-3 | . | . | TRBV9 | TGTGCCAGCACCATCGATAGTGGCACAGATACGCAGTATTTT | CASTIDSGTDTQYF
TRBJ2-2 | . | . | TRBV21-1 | TGTGCCAGCAGCATCCCGGGACTAGGTTGGGCCCACCCCGGGGAGCTGTTTTTT | CASSIPGLGWAHPGELFF
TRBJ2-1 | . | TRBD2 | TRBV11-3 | TGTGCCAGCACGCCCGAGCTAGCGGGCAATGAGCAGTTCTTC | CASTPELAGNEQFF
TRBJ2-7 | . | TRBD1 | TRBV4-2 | TGTGCCAGCAGCCACCCCCCGGGCAGGGGGTCGGGCGAGCAGTACTTC | CASSHPPGRGSGEQYF
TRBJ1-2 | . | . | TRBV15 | TGTGCCACCAGCGGGGATACCGGGACACCCTATGGCTACACCTTC | CATSGDTGTPYGYTF
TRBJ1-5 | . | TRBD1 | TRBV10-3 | TGTGCCATCAGTGGCATCCGGGACAGGGGGAGCAATCAGCCCCAGCATTTT | CAISGIRDRGSNQPQHF
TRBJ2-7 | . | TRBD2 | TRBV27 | TGTGCCAGCAGTTTACAGCGGGATGAGGACTACGAGCAGTACTTC | CASSLQRDEDYEQYF
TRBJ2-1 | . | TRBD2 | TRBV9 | TGTGCCAGCAGCGCCGGGACTAGCCACCACAATGAGCAGTTCTTC | CASSAGTSHHNEQFF
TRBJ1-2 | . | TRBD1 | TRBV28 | TGTGCCAGCAGGCACAGGGGAGGACTCGGGGGCTACACCTTC | CASRHRGGLGGYTF
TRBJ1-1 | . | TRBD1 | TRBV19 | TGTGCCAGTAGTGGACAGGAGAACACTGAAGCTTTCTTT | CASSGQENTEAFF
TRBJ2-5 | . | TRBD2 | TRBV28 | TGTGCCAGCAGTTCCCCGGGGGGCCAGTACTTC | CASSSPGGQYF
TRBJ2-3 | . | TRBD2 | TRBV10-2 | TGCGCCAGCAGCGCTCGACTAGCGGGAGGAGGTGATACGCAGTATTTT | CASSARLAGGGDTQYF
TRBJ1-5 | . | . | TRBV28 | TGTGCCAGCAGTCCGGCCAGGCCGGATAGCAATCAGCCCCAGCATTTT | CASSPARPDSNQPQHF
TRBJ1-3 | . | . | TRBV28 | TGTGCCAGCAGTTTATGGGGGGGAGGAAACACCATATATTTT | CASSLWGGGNTIYF
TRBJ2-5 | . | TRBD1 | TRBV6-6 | TGTGCCAGCAGAATCGGGACAGCGGAGCAGTACTTC | CASRIGTAEQYF
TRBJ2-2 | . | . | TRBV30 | TGTGCCTGGAGTGTATGCCTCGACAGTCCTCACACCGGGGAGCTGTTTTTT | CAWSVCLDSPHTGELFF
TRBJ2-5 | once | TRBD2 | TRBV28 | TGTGCCAGCAGCCAAGCGGGGGGGCGGGACGGTGAGACCCAGTACTTC | CASSQAGGRDGETQYF
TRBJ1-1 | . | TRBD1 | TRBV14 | TGTGCCAGCAGCCACCCCCCGACAGGGCCTATATACTACACTGAAGCTTTCTTT | CASSHPPTGPIYYTEAFF
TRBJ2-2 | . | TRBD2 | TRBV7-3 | TGTGCCAGCAGCACCGGGACTAGCGGGAGATCGGACACCGGGGAGCTGTTTTTT | CASSTGTSGRSDTGELFF
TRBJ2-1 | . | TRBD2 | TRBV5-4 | TGTGCCAGCAGCTCACGCGGCCATGAGCGGGAGGGCCCGGGTAGTGAGCAGTTCTTC | CASSSRGHEREGPGSEQFF
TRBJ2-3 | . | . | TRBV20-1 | TGCAGTGCGAGGTGCACAGATACGCAGTATTTT | CSARCTDTQYF
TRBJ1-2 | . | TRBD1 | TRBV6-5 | TGTGCCAGCAGTTACTCCCAGGGGGGAGGCTACACCTTC | CASSYSQGGGYTF
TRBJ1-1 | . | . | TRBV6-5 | TGTGCCAGCAGTTACTCGATCGAGTTTGCAAACACTGAAGCTTTCTTT | CASSYSIEFANTEAFF
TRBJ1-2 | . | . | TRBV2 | TGTGCCAGCATCGGGGGTTTCTATGGCTACACCTTC | CASIGGFYGYTF
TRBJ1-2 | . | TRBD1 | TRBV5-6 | TGTGCCAGCAGCCTATACAGGGGCCCCGGCTACACCTTC | CASSLYRGPGYTF
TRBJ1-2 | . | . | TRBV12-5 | TGTGCTAGTGGTTGCAGGGTTGGCTACACCTTC | CASGCRVGYTF
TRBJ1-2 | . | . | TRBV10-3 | TGTGCCATCAGTGAGTCTTTGGCAGGGTCTTATGGCTACACCTTC | CAISESLAGSYGYTF
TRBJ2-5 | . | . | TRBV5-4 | TGTGCCAGCAGCTTGCCGGGGGTGGGAGAGACCCAGTACTTC | CASSLPGVGETQYF
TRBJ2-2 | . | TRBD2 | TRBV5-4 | TGTGCCAGCAGCTTTGGCCTAGCGGCCCAGAACACCGGGGAGCTGTTTTTT | CASSFGLAAQNTGELFF
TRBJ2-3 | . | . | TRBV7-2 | TGTGCCAGCAGCTCCGCAGTGGTGGCCGATACGCAGTATTTT | CASSSAVVADTQYF
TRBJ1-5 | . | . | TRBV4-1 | TGCGCCAGCAGCCAAGGTGGGGCAGGTCAGCCCCAGCATTTT | CASSQGGAGQPQHF
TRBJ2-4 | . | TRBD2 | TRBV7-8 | TGTGCCAGCAGCTTAGGACCGGGACTAGCGGGACTAGCCAAAAACATTCAGTACTTC | CASSLGPGLAGLAKNIQYF
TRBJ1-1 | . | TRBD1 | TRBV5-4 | TGTGCCAGCAGCGGACAGGGGCGGATTTACCCCAGGGACACTGAAGCTTTCTTT | CASSGQGRIYPRDTEAFF
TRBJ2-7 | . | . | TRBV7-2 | TGTGCCAGCAGCCGCCGCCAGGGTCGGGGGGAGCAGTACTTC | CASSRRQGRGEQYF
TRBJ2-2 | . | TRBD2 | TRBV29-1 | TGCAGCGTTAAGACTAGCAGCACCGGGGAGCTGTTTTTT | CSVKTSSTGELFF
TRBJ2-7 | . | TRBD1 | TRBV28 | TGTGCCAGCAGTCCTGGGACAGGGATCTACGAGCAGTACTTC | CASSPGTGIYEQYF
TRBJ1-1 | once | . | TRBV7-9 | TGTGCCAGCAGCTTGGGGGACCCGTCAACAGGGTCCGTAGGGGGTGAAGCTTTCTTT | CASSLGDPSTGSVGGEAFF
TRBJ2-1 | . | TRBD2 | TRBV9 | TGTGCCAGCAGCGTAGTCCCCTTAGCGGGAAGAGGGGTCAATGAGCAGTTCTTC | CASSVVPLAGRGVNEQFF
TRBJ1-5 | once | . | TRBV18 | TGTGCCAGCTCACCACGGCCAGGGCCCAATCAGCCCCAGCATTTT | CASSPRPGPNQPQHF
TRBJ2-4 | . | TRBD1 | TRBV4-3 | TGCGCCAGCAGCCAAGATCATGGGGACAGGAGAGCCAAAAACATTCAGTACTTC | CASSQDHGDRRAKNIQYF
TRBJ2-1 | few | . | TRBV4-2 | TGTGCCAGCAGCCAAGAGCCAGGGGGGAATGAGCAGTTCTTC | CASSQEPGGNEQFF
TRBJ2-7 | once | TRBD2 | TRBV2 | TGTGCCAGCAGTGGAGAGGGACTAGCGGGAGCCCCCTACGAGCAGTACTTC | CASSGEGLAGAPYEQYF